The 9 T cell receptor beta chains below were found in one sample sequenced in a study of OX40 agonist ivuxolimab in advanced cancers. Repertoires were generated with immunoSEQ multiplex PCR, while TCRdb's copy carries only in-frame clones and drops some. Of 75,000 to 90,000 clones listed, 80% to 95% were seen once; the top ten hold roughly 1.1%. The specimen comprised CD4+ or CD8+ T cells sorted from blood, sampled in a trial of the OX40 agonist ivuxolimab. These receptors were taken from an adult with an advanced solid tumor such as melanoma, head and neck, liver or kidney cancer.

CDR3 amino acids: CSVVGQAGEKLFF. The CDR3 DNA reads as TGCAGCGTGGTAGGACAGGCGGGGGAAAAACTGTTTTTT. The genes are TRBV29-1 and TRBJ1-4; 7 bases align to TRBD1. The CDR3 has 13 residues. The junction had 9 bases not matched to a gene; V was cut back by 6 bases and J by 8 bases. Germline CDR1 is SQVTM and CDR2 is ANQGSEA. Based on the CDR3 plus reference TRBV29-1 and TRBJ1-4, the full variable domain is SAVISQKPSRDICQRGTSLTIQCQVDSQVTMMFWYRQQPGQSLTLIATANQGSEATYESGFVIDKFPISRPNLTFSTLTVSNMSPEDSSIYLCSVVGQAGEKLFFGSGTQLSVL.

The chain uses TRBV4-2 and TRBJ1-2, with D possibly being TRBD1 (6 bases). The CDR3 runs 17 residues. The V end was cut by 4 bases, the J end by 8 bases, with 26 bases between. Germline values: CDR1 LGHNA, CDR2 YNFKEQ. The CDR3 is CASSLGGSDSGFGGYTF. CDR3 nucleotides: TGTGCCAGCAGCCTGGGTGGATCGGACAGCGGATTCGGGGGCTACACCTTC.

The gene calls are TRBV12-5 and TRBJ2-7; 9 nucleotides align to TRBD1. The CDR3 consists of 21 residues. The V segment lost 0 bases and the J segment 3 bases; nucleotides outside the gene matches: 21. Germline assignment: CDR1 LGHNT and CDR2 FRNRAP. CDR3 residues: CASGLVLSPATGGRWDYEQYF. The CDR3 DNA follows: TGTGCTAGTGGTTTGGTATTAAGCCCCGCTACAGGGGGCAGGTGGGACTACGAGCAGTACTTC.

The chain joins TRBV18 to TRBJ2-7; 8 nucleotides line up with TRBD2. The germline CDR1 and CDR2 sequences are KGHSH and LQKENI. This CDR3 is 13 amino acids long. V lost 6 bases and J lost 6; bases outside the gene matches: 7. The chain's CDR3 is CASSPGGGSEQYF. Written as DNA, the CDR3 is TGTGCCAGCTCCCCGGGAGGGGGAAGCGAGCAGTACTTC.

The sample holds one count of this clone. This sequence joins TRBV7-2 and TRBJ2-7; TRBD1 matches at 9 bases. The CDR3 runs 16 residues. V was pared by 0 bases and J by 2 bases, with 5 bases of the junction left unmatched. Germline CDR1 is SGHTA and CDR2 is FQGNSA. CDR3 sequence: CASSLAQGQGPYEQYF. The CDR3, as DNA: TGTGCCAGCAGCTTAGCTCAGGGACAGGGCCCCTACGAGCAGTACTTC. Full variable domain (rest looked up from reference TRBV7-2 and TRBJ2-7): GAGVSQSPSNKVTEKGKDVELRCDPISGHTALYWYRQSLGQGLEFLIYFQGNSAPDKSGLPSDRFSAERTGGSVSTLTIQRTQQEDSAVYLCASSLAQGQGPYEQYFGPGTRLTVT.

This chain connects TRBV7-3 to TRBJ1-1; 8 nucleotides align to TRBD1. The CDR3 totals 20 residues. The germline CDR1 and CDR2 sequences are SGHTA and FQGTGA. J gave up 2 bases and V 1 base, and 18 bases lay outside the gene matches. CDR3 DNA: TGTGCCAGCAGCTTAAGTCGGGACAGGCGCCCCTATTTCTTTAACACTGAAGCTTTCTTT. This gives the protein CASSLSRDRRPYFFNTEAFF.

This clone has only a few counts. The gene calls are TRBV6-4 and TRBJ1-4, with 9 bases lining up with TRBD1. Germline CDR1 MRHNA, CDR2 SNTAGT. V shed 6 bases and J 3 bases; nucleotides not matched to a gene: 14. The CDR3 is 18 amino acids. The CDR3 sequence is CASSGEGQGKTANEKLFF. Here the CDR3 DNA reads TGTGCCAGCAGCGGGGAGGGACAGGGAAAGACGGCTAATGAAAAACTGTTTTTT.

This rearrangement joins TRBV10-2 to TRBJ1-2; D is ambiguous. Germline loops: CDR1 WSHSY, CDR2 SAAADI. Trimming left V 3 bases short and J 0 bases short, with 11 bases between. The CDR3 runs to 15 residues. DNA of the CDR3: TGCGCCAGCAGTGATTCGGACGGGCCTAACTATGGCTACACCTTC. Amino acids: CASSDSDGPNYGYTF.

The rearrangement uses TRBV28 and TRBJ1-5; D is undetermined. The CDR3 runs 14 residues. Per the germline V gene, CDR1 is MDHEN and CDR2 is SYDVKM. Between the trimmed V and J ends, which lost 2 bases and 7 bases, there was a span of 12 bases. CDR3 bases: TGTGCCAGCAGTTTAGTTCCGGGAGGCCAGCCCCAGCATTTT. Protein sequence: CASSLVPGGQPQHF.